The clone carrying this TCR beta chain was recorded a few times. Its cognate antigen is unknown. The CDR3 runs to 14 residues. Germline CDR1 MNHNY, CDR2 SVGAGI (reference sequence). Trimming took off 7 bases at V and 4 bases at J, with 17 bases between the two ends. These data come from a study of cytomegalovirus exposure and HLA in healthy donors. General study points: It was around 160 TCR beta chains that were listed as cytomegalovirus-associated.

The primer mix had 60 Vbeta and 13 Jbeta primers. TCRdb's table, derived via immunoSEQ multiplex PCR, lists solely in-frame clones and lacks some. The data show some 150,000 clones, roughly 80% seen once. The sequence came from a female donor in good health and CMV-seronegative. The chain joins TRBV6-6 to TRBJ2-7; the D is unclear. Sequenced sample: PBMCs. The CDR3: CASTLSGQPYEQYF. For the CDR3, the DNA is TGTGCCAGCACCCTATCAGGCCAGCCGTACGAGCAGTACTTC.